A selection of T cell receptor beta chains follows, all from one sample in a study of blood T cell repertoires in COVID-19. Some clones are missing from TCRdb's copy, which holds only in-frame ones; the method was immunoSEQ multiplex PCR. The repertoire includes a few hundred thousand clones, about nine tenths of them detected once, and about 4.5% sits in the top ten. Sequencing input: peripheral blood. The receptors shown here come from a man in his fifties with acute or convalescent COVID-19. The CDR3 runs from the conserved cysteine through the conserved F or W. Each record gives: D gene, clone size, J gene, V gene, CDR3 protein, CDR3 DNA. A D gene is named only where the DNA matches it firmly. Part of the rows lack a size; the others show once, few, many or a class for expanded clones.

d_call: TRBD1
clone_size: .
j_call: TRBJ1-2
v_call: TRBV18
cdr3_aa: CASSPDGTGHNYGYTF
cdr3_nt: TGTGCCAGCTCACCAGATGGGACAGGGCATAACTATGGCTACACCTTC

d_call: TRBD2
clone_size: .
j_call: TRBJ2-1
v_call: TRBV5-1
cdr3_aa: CASSRTSGGTYNEQFF
cdr3_nt: TGCGCCAGCAGCCGCACTAGCGGGGGAACCTACAATGAGCAGTTCTTC

d_call: .
clone_size: .
j_call: TRBJ2-5
v_call: TRBV29-1
cdr3_aa: CSVEVLEETQYF
cdr3_nt: TGCAGCGTTGAGGTCCTCGAGGAGACCCAGTACTTC

d_call: .
clone_size: .
j_call: TRBJ2-3
v_call: TRBV5-1
cdr3_aa: CASTNTHTQYF
cdr3_nt: TGCGCCAGCACCAACACACATACGCAGTATTTT

d_call: TRBD1
clone_size: .
j_call: TRBJ1-6
v_call: TRBV18
cdr3_aa: CASSPGQGANSPLHF
cdr3_nt: TGTGCCAGCTCACCAGGGCAGGGGGCTAATTCACCCCTCCACTTT

d_call: TRBD1
clone_size: few
j_call: TRBJ1-6
v_call: TRBV20-1
cdr3_aa: CSASAGQGRLSLHF
cdr3_nt: TGCAGTGCTAGTGCTGGACAGGGGCGGTTATCCCTCCACTTT

d_call: .
clone_size: .
j_call: TRBJ1-2
v_call: TRBV5-1
cdr3_aa: CASSLARGTVNYGYTF
cdr3_nt: TGCGCCAGCAGCTTGGCGCGCGGGACGGTTAACTATGGCTACACCTTC

d_call: .
clone_size: .
j_call: TRBJ1-2
v_call: TRBV7-9
cdr3_aa: CASSPWQGDGYTF
cdr3_nt: TGTGCCAGCAGCCCCTGGCAGGGTGATGGCTACACCTTC

d_call: TRBD1
clone_size: .
j_call: TRBJ1-2
v_call: TRBV15
cdr3_aa: CATSRSPPTGDYGYTF
cdr3_nt: TGTGCCACCAGCAGATCTCCTCCTACAGGGGACTATGGCTACACCTTC

d_call: TRBD1
clone_size: .
j_call: TRBJ1-2
v_call: TRBV5-1
cdr3_aa: CASSLPAGGADYGYTF
cdr3_nt: TGCGCCAGCAGCTTACCCGCAGGGGGCGCAGACTATGGCTACACCTTC

d_call: TRBD1
clone_size: .
j_call: TRBJ1-6
v_call: TRBV6-5
cdr3_aa: CASSYLGQGGSPLHF
cdr3_nt: TGTGCCAGCAGTTACCTGGGACAGGGTGGTTCACCCCTCCACTTT

d_call: .
clone_size: .
j_call: TRBJ1-1
v_call: TRBV5-1
cdr3_aa: CASSPALFRGVNTEAFF
cdr3_nt: TGCGCCAGCAGCCCAGCCCTGTTTAGAGGAGTTAACACTGAAGCTTTCTTT

d_call: TRBD1
clone_size: .
j_call: TRBJ2-7
v_call: TRBV5-1
cdr3_aa: CASSSPGSERQGDEQYF
cdr3_nt: TGCGCCAGCAGCTCGCCGGGATCCGAACGGCAGGGGGACGAGCAGTACTTC

d_call: .
clone_size: .
j_call: TRBJ1-2
v_call: TRBV28
cdr3_aa: CASSFGSSYGYTF
cdr3_nt: TGTGCCAGCAGTTTTGGCAGTTCCTATGGCTACACCTTC

d_call: .
clone_size: .
j_call: TRBJ1-1
v_call: TRBV5-6
cdr3_aa: CASSWGRLGYRNTEAFF
cdr3_nt: TGTGCCAGCAGCTGGGGGCGATTGGGCTATAGGAACACTGAAGCTTTCTTT

d_call: .
clone_size: few
j_call: TRBJ1-2
v_call: TRBV10-3
cdr3_aa: CAISESISGNYGYTF
cdr3_nt: TGTGCCATCAGTGAGTCGATTTCCGGGAACTATGGCTACACCTTC

d_call: .
clone_size: .
j_call: TRBJ1-6
v_call: TRBV19
cdr3_aa: CASRIESSYNSPLHF
cdr3_nt: TGTGCCAGTAGGATAGAGAGCTCCTATAATTCACCCCTCCACTTT

d_call: TRBD2
clone_size: .
j_call: TRBJ2-1
v_call: TRBV11-2
cdr3_aa: CASSLVASGLLTSYNEQFF
cdr3_nt: TGTGCCAGCAGCTTAGTGGCTAGCGGGCTCCTGACCTCCTACAATGAGCAGTTCTTC

d_call: TRBD1
clone_size: .
j_call: TRBJ2-5
v_call: TRBV18
cdr3_aa: CASSPPSHRGHVGETQYF
cdr3_nt: TGTGCCAGCTCACCACCTTCTCACAGGGGGCATGTAGGAGAGACCCAGTACTTC

d_call: .
clone_size: once
j_call: TRBJ2-2
v_call: TRBV19
cdr3_aa: CASSPRTAGPTNTGELFF
cdr3_nt: TGTGCCAGTAGTCCGAGAACCGCGGGACCCACCAACACCGGGGAGCTGTTTTTT

d_call: TRBD1
clone_size: once
j_call: TRBJ1-5
v_call: TRBV6-1
cdr3_aa: CASSGGGQVRILRNQPQHF
cdr3_nt: TGTGCCAGCAGTGGGGGGGGACAGGTACGAATTTTGAGGAATCAGCCCCAGCATTTT

d_call: .
clone_size: .
j_call: TRBJ2-2
v_call: TRBV7-3
cdr3_aa: CASSLGAGRANTGELFF
cdr3_nt: TGTGCCAGCAGCTTAGGGGCAGGACGTGCGAACACCGGGGAGCTGTTTTTT

d_call: .
clone_size: .
j_call: TRBJ1-3
v_call: TRBV11-2
cdr3_aa: CASMIGGSGNTIYF
cdr3_nt: TGTGCCAGCATGATCGGCGGCTCTGGAAACACCATATATTTT

d_call: .
clone_size: .
j_call: TRBJ2-7
v_call: TRBV19
cdr3_aa: CASAGTQKDEQYF
cdr3_nt: TGTGCCTCCGCTGGGACTCAAAAGGACGAGCAGTACTTC

d_call: TRBD1
clone_size: .
j_call: TRBJ2-7
v_call: TRBV29-1
cdr3_aa: CSVSVGQGNEQYF
cdr3_nt: TGCAGCGTTTCCGTGGGACAGGGAAACGAGCAGTACTTC

d_call: TRBD1
clone_size: .
j_call: TRBJ1-5
v_call: TRBV7-9
cdr3_aa: CASSQQGDSNQPQHF
cdr3_nt: TGTGCCAGCAGCCAACAGGGGGATAGCAATCAGCCCCAGCATTTT

d_call: .
clone_size: .
j_call: TRBJ1-1
v_call: TRBV5-5
cdr3_aa: CASSLDNRAGGTEAFF
cdr3_nt: TGTGCCAGCAGCTTGGACAACAGGGCTGGGGGTACTGAAGCTTTCTTT

d_call: .
clone_size: .
j_call: TRBJ1-2
v_call: TRBV6-5
cdr3_aa: CASSYSGAVSTF
cdr3_nt: TGTGCCAGCAGTTACTCAGGGGCAGTCAGCACCTTC

d_call: .
clone_size: .
j_call: TRBJ1-1
v_call: TRBV6-5
cdr3_aa: CASSLFVNTEAFF
cdr3_nt: TGTGCCAGCAGTTTATTTGTGAACACTGAAGCTTTCTTT

d_call: .
clone_size: .
j_call: TRBJ1-1
v_call: TRBV19
cdr3_aa: CASSIGAWVGTEAFF
cdr3_nt: TGTGCCAGTAGTATAGGAGCGTGGGTAGGAACTGAAGCTTTCTTT

d_call: TRBD2
clone_size: .
j_call: TRBJ2-5
v_call: TRBV7-6
cdr3_aa: CASSWMTSRYETQYF
cdr3_nt: TGTGCCAGCAGCTGGATGACTAGCCGCTATGAGACCCAGTACTTC

d_call: .
clone_size: .
j_call: TRBJ1-1
v_call: TRBV10-2
cdr3_aa: CASSELQGSDTEAFF
cdr3_nt: TGCGCCAGCAGTGAGCTACAGGGATCCGACACTGAAGCTTTCTTT

d_call: TRBD1
clone_size: once
j_call: TRBJ1-1
v_call: TRBV18
cdr3_aa: CASSPFDRGQTEAFF
cdr3_nt: TGTGCCAGCTCACCCTTTGACAGGGGGCAAACTGAAGCTTTCTTT

d_call: TRBD1
clone_size: few
j_call: TRBJ1-4
v_call: TRBV12-5
cdr3_aa: CASGSGQGISEKLFF
cdr3_nt: TGTGCTAGTGGCTCAGGACAGGGGATAAGTGAAAAACTGTTTTTT

d_call: TRBD1
clone_size: few
j_call: TRBJ1-1
v_call: TRBV7-9
cdr3_aa: CASSRQGADEAFF
cdr3_nt: TGTGCCAGCAGCAGACAGGGGGCTGATGAAGCTTTCTTT

d_call: .
clone_size: .
j_call: TRBJ2-1
v_call: TRBV5-1
cdr3_aa: CASSLVTGYNEQFF
cdr3_nt: TGCGCCAGCAGCTTGGTTACGGGATACAATGAGCAGTTCTTC

d_call: .
clone_size: .
j_call: TRBJ2-7
v_call: TRBV4-1
cdr3_aa: CASSQGWQGYEQYF
cdr3_nt: TGCGCCAGCAGCCAAGGGTGGCAGGGCTACGAGCAGTACTTC

d_call: .
clone_size: .
j_call: TRBJ1-5
v_call: TRBV12-3/TRBV12-4
cdr3_aa: CASSYLPQPQHF
cdr3_nt: TGTGCCAGCAGTTATCTCCCTCAGCCCCAGCATTTT

d_call: .
clone_size: once
j_call: TRBJ1-1
v_call: TRBV18
cdr3_aa: CASSINSPGEGTEAFF
cdr3_nt: TGTGCCAGCTCAATTAATTCCCCGGGGGAAGGGACTGAAGCTTTCTTT

d_call: .
clone_size: .
j_call: TRBJ1-2
v_call: TRBV20-1
cdr3_aa: CSARSDFLYTF
cdr3_nt: TGCAGTGCTAGATCCGACTTCCTCTACACCTTC

d_call: .
clone_size: .
j_call: TRBJ1-4
v_call: TRBV12-3/TRBV12-4
cdr3_aa: CASSFRTNEKLFF
cdr3_nt: TGTGCCAGCAGTTTTCGGACAAATGAAAAACTGTTTTTT

d_call: .
clone_size: few
j_call: TRBJ1-6
v_call: TRBV10-2
cdr3_aa: CASSESQGILRNNSPLHF
cdr3_nt: TGCGCCAGCAGTGAGTCGCAGGGGATTCTCCGTAATAATTCACCCCTCCACTTT